Described below is a single T cell receptor (beta chain) sequence and its context. The sample belongs to a study of blood T cell repertoires in COVID-19. Study context: Samples of COVID-19 (acute and convalescent) were obtained from the United States, Italy and Spain. The analysed material was cDNA or gDNA that came from T cells, B-cell-depleted T cells, or PBMCs.

How the authors handled the data: Estimated nucleated cell counts came from reference gene primer amplification. Generated by immunoSEQ multiplex PCR, the TCRdb table keeps only in-frame clones and is missing some. V and J calls and clone size are as listed in that table; D and trimming were resolved from the DNA. The data show 85,000 to 120,000 clones, about 90% seen once. The CDR3 is 13 amino acids. The ends lost 4 bases at V and 9 bases at J; junction bases unmatched: 6. CDR1 is KGHSH, CDR2 LQKENI, per germline. The sample consisted of peripheral blood. This TCR came from a man younger than 35 with acute or convalescent COVID-19. V is TRBV18 and J is TRBJ2-1, with TRBD2 matching over 7 bases. The CDR3 region has the DNA TGTGCCAGCTCACGGGTCGGGGGGACTGAGCAGTTCTTC. Translated: CASSRVGGTEQFF.